A selection of T cell receptor beta chains follows, all from one sample in a study of T-cell memory formation after mild COVID-19. TCRdb used MiXCR to reprocess the 5' RACE reads, holding one entry per CDR3 protein. This sample has 150,000 or so distinct CDR3 sequences, with more than 12% found just once. Material for sequencing was PBMCs or a T cell subset sorted from them (not recorded which). The receptor set was obtained from an adult woman who had mild COVID-19 (a few samples of this study predate the infection). Cell type and time point are not known. CDR3s include the opening cysteine and the closing phenylalanine or tryptophan. The D gene is left open where the match is weak. Only part of the rows carry a size: once, few, many, or a class if the clone is expanded.

TRBJ2-2,few,15,.,TRBV7-6,TGTGCCAGCAGCCCCCGACTAGGACAGACCGGGGAGCTGTTTTTT,CASSPRLGQTGELFF
TRBJ1-1,.,14,TRBD1,TRBV6-5,TGTGCCAGCAGTGACGGGACAGGCAACCCTGAAGCTTTCTTT,CASSDGTGNPEAFF
TRBJ2-3,.,13,.,TRBV15,TGTGCCACCAGCAGAGAGGAGATCAGCACGCAGTATTTT,CATSREEISTQYF
TRBJ1-1,.,11,.,TRBV29-1,TGCAGCGGGATGGGGGGCACTGAAGCTTTCTTT,CSGMGGTEAFF
TRBJ2-2,few,15,.,TRBV4-3,TGCGCCAGCAGCCAAGATTCAACAGACACCGGGGAGCTGTTTTTT,CASSQDSTDTGELFF
TRBJ2-7,few,13,.,TRBV7-6,TGTGCCAGCAGCTTAGATCTTTTCTACGAGCAGTACTTC,CASSLDLFYEQYF
TRBJ2-2,.,15,TRBD1,TRBV9,TGTGCCAGCAGTCCGACAGGGGGCTCGAACGGGGAGCTGTTTTTT,CASSPTGGSNGELFF
TRBJ2-1,many,16,TRBD2,TRBV15,TGTGCCACCAGCAGACGCAACCCCGGACTAGCGGGGGAGCAGTTCTTC,CATSRRNPGLAGEQFF
TRBJ2-7,.,13,.,TRBV29-1,TGCAGCGTTGTTGGCCAGGGTGGCTACGAGCAGTACTTC,CSVVGQGGYEQYF
TRBJ2-7,.,12,.,TRBV6-6,TGTGCCAGCAATCCTGGGGGATACGAGCAGTACTTC,CASNPGGYEQYF
TRBJ2-3,few,18,.,TRBV24-1,TGTGCCACCAGTGCCCTCCTGGGGACGGGCGAAAGCACAGATACGCAGTATTTT,CATSALLGTGESTDTQYF
TRBJ2-1,.,17,TRBD2,TRBV12-3/TRBV12-4,TGTGCCAGCAGATACTCTAGACTAGCGGGGGCGGCAAATGAGCAGTTCTTC,CASRYSRLAGAANEQFF
TRBJ1-1,.,8,.,TRBV6-2/TRBV6-3,TGTGCCCGTCCTGGGGCTTTCTTT,CARPGAFF
TRBJ2-3,many,15,.,TRBV29-1,TGCAGCGTCCATCTAACGCGTGCGAAGAGAGATACGCAGTATTTT,CSVHLTRAKRDTQYF
TRBJ2-1,.,12,.,TRBV15,TGTGCCACCAGCAGAGACCTCTATGAGCAGTTCTTC,CATSRDLYEQFF